The source of this T cell receptor beta chain is a study of cytomegalovirus exposure and HLA in healthy donors. Study overall: An early release of data contained about 85 million unique TCRs, which came from HLA-typed donors.

The study ran its PCR with 60 Vbeta and 13 Jbeta primers. As processed by the authors: There were 70 million to 95 million unique TCR beta chains by a later count, and 10 million to 12 million of them were shared. Data came from immunoSEQ multiplex PCR; TCRdb stores just in-frame clones and leaves some out. That table gives V, J and clone size, and the DNA gave D and trimming. The table shows about 37,000 clones, with 74% occurring only once. Comments on this clone: Its antigen is as yet unknown.

Overall study results and limits: The study had only CMV serostatus as immune exposure information. A later analysis linked a missense DCLRE1C variant to TCR beta V- and J-gene trimming.

With 4 bases removed from V and 4 bases from J, the gap between germline ends came to 8 bases. In germline, CDR1 is LNHDA, CDR2 SQIVND (reference sequence). The CDR3 spans 13 residues. The source material was PBMCs. This TCR was sampled from a man aged 25 to 40 in good health and CMV-seronegative. This chain links TRBV19 with TRBJ2-1; D not resolved. CDR3 bases: TGTGCCAGTAGTAGGTCCAGGTACAATGAGCAGTTCTTC. This gives the protein CASSRSRYNEQFF.